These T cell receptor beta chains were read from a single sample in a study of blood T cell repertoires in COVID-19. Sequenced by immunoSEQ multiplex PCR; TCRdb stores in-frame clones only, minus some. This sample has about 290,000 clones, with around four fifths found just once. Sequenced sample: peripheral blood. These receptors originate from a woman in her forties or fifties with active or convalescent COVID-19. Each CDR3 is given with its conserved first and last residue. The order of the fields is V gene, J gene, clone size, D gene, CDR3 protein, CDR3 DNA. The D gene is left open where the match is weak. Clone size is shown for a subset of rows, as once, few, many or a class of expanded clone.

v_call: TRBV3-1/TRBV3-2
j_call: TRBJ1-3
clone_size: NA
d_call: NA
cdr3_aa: CASSPRDISGNTIYF
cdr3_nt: TGTGCCAGCAGCCCTAGGGACATCTCTGGAAACACCATATATTTT

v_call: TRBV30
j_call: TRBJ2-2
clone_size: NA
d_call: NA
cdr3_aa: CAWSVSLNTGELFF
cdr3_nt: TGTGCCTGGAGTGTATCCTTGAACACCGGGGAGCTGTTTTTT

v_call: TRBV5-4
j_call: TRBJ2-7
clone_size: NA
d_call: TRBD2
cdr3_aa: CASSFGTSGSGEQYF
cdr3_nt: TGTGCCAGCAGCTTTGGGACTAGCGGGAGCGGCGAGCAGTACTTC

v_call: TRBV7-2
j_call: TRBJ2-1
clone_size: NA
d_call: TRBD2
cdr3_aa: CASSLEAGGRNEQFF
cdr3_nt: TGTGCCAGCAGCTTAGAAGCGGGAGGGAGAAATGAGCAGTTCTTC

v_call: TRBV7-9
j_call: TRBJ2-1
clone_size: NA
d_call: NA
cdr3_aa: CASSSPWTTRSYNEQFF
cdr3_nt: TGTGCCAGCAGCTCCCCTTGGACTACCCGCTCCTACAATGAGCAGTTCTTC

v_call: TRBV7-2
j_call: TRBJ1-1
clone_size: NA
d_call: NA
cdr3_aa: CASSAGVGNTEAFF
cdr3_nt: TGTGCCAGCAGCGCAGGGGTGGGGAACACTGAAGCTTTCTTT

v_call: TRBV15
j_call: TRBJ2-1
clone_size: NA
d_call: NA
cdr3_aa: CATKALAGANGEQFF
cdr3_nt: TGTGCCACCAAAGCGTTAGCCGGAGCGAACGGTGAGCAGTTCTTC

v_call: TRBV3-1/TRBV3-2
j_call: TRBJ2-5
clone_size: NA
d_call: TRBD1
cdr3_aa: CASSQTGDPQETQYF
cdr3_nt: TGTGCCAGCAGCCAGACAGGGGACCCTCAAGAGACCCAGTACTTC

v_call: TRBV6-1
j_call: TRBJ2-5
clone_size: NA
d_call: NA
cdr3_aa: CASSEGIAELQETQYF
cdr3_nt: TGTGCCAGCAGTGAAGGGATAGCGGAGCTCCAAGAGACCCAGTACTTC

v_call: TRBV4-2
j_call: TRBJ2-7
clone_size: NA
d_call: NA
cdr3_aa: CASSTQAGITYEQYF
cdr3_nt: TGTGCCAGCAGCACACAAGCGGGCATTACCTACGAGCAGTACTTC

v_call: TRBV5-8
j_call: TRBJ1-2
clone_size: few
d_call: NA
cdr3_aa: CASSLAGRGHYGYTF
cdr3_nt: TGTGCCAGCAGCTTGGCCGGCAGGGGCCACTATGGCTACACCTTC

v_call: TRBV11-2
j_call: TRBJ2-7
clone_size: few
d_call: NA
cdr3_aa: CASSLGNMARGYEQYF
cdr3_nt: TGTGCCAGCAGCTTAGGCAATATGGCCAGGGGCTACGAGCAGTACTTC

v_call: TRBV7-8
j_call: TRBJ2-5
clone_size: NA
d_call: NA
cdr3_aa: CASSNSRVGIETQYF
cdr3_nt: TGTGCCAGCAGCAATAGCCGGGTCGGGATAGAGACCCAGTACTTC

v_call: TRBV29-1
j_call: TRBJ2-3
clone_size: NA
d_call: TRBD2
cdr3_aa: CSGVLAGLTDTQYF
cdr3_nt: TGCAGCGGGGTTCTAGCGGGGCTCACAGATACGCAGTATTTT

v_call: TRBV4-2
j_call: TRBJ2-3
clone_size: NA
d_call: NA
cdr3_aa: CASSQDKRAGDTQYF
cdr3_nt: TGTGCCAGCAGCCAAGATAAGCGGGCCGGAGATACGCAGTATTTT

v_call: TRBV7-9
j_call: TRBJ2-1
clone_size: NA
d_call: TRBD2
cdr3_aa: CASSPPPAGAYNEQFF
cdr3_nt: TGTGCCAGCAGCCCCCCTCCAGCGGGGGCCTACAATGAGCAGTTCTTC

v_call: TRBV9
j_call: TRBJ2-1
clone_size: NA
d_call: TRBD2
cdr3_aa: CASSVGTSGNEQFF
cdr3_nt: TGTGCCAGCAGCGTAGGGACTAGCGGTAATGAGCAGTTCTTC

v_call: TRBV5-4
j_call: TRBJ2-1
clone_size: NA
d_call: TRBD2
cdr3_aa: CASSSLAGSTINYNEQFF
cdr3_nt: TGTGCCAGCAGCTCTCTAGCGGGGTCGACAATAAACTACAATGAGCAGTTCTTC

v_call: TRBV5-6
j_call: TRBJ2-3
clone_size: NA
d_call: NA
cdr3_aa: CASSLDTPDTQYF
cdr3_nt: TGTGCCAGCAGCTTGGATACTCCAGATACGCAGTATTTT

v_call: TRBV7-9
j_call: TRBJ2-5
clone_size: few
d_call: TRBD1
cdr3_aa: CASSPDRGHGETQYF
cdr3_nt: TGTGCCAGCAGCCCCGACAGGGGGCACGGGGAGACCCAGTACTTC

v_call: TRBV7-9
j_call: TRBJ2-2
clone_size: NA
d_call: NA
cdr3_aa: CASSLQGTGELFF
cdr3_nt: TGTGCCAGCAGCTTACAGGGTACCGGGGAGCTGTTTTTT

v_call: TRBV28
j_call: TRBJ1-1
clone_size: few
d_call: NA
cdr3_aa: CASSFQGRGEAFF
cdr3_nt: TGTGCCAGCAGTTTTCAGGGAAGGGGCGAAGCTTTCTTT

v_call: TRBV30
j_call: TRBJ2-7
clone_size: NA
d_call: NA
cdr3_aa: CAWSTNGGGRHDYEQYF
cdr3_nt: TGTGCCTGGAGCACCAATGGGGGTGGGAGGCACGACTACGAGCAGTACTTC

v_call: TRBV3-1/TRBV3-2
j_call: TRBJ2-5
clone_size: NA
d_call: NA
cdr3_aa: CASSQSRGGVTQYF
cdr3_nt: TGTGCCAGCAGCCAATCCAGGGGAGGGGTGACCCAGTACTTC

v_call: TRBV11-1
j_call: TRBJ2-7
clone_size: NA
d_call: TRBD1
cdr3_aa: CASSQDRVYEQYF
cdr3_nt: TGTGCCAGCAGTCAGGACAGGGTCTACGAGCAGTACTTC

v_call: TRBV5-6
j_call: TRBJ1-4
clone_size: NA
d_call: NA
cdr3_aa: CATRRRGLKDSTNEKLFF
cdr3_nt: TGTGCCACCCGGCGCAGGGGACTAAAAGATAGTACCAATGAAAAACTGTTTTTT

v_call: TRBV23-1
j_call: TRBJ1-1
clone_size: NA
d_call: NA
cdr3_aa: CASSQSEVGAGPLDTEAFF
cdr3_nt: TGCGCCAGCAGTCAATCGGAAGTTGGGGCAGGGCCCCTGGACACTGAAGCTTTCTTT

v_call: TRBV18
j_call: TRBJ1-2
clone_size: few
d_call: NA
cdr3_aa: CASSPNGGKKDGYTF
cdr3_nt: TGTGCCAGCTCACCAAATGGGGGGAAGAAGGATGGCTACACCTTC

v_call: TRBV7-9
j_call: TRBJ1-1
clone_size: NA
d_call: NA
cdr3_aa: CASSTPRREVNTEAFF
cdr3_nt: TGTGCCAGCAGCACCCCCCGCCGAGAAGTGAACACTGAAGCTTTCTTT